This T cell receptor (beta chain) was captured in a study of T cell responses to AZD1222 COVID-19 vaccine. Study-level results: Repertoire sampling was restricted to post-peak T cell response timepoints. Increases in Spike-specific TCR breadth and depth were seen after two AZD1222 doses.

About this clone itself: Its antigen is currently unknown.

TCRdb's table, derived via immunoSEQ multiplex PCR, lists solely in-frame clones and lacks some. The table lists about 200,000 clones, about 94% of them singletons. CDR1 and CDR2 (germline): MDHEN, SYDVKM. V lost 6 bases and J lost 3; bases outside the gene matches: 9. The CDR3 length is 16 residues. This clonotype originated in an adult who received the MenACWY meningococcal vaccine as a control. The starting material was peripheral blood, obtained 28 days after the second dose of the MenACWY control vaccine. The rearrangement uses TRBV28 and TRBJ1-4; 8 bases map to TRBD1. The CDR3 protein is CASSTIQGASNEKLFF. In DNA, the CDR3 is TGTGCCAGCAGCACGATTCAGGGGGCATCTAATGAAAAACTGTTTTTT. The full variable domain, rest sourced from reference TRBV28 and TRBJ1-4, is DVKVTQSSRYLVKRTGEKVFLECVQDMDHENMFWYRQDPGLGLRLIYFSYDVKMKEKGDIPEGYSVSREKKERFSLILESASTNQTSMYLCASSTIQGASNEKLFFGSGTQLSVL.